The present entry profiles one TCR beta chain with its context. Its antigen is not identified. This sample stems from a study of T-cell memory formation after mild COVID-19. Study observations and caveats: Of the contracting clones, CD4+ ones lay mainly in CM and EM, and CD8+ ones in EMRA. Some responding clones appeared in pre-infection memory, suggesting cross-reactive memory joined.

Constant-segment primers were used for 5'RACE, and the resulting TCR alpha and TCR beta cDNA libraries carried sample barcodes and UMIs. Each CDR3 protein is one row after TCRdb ran MiXCR on the 5' RACE reads. There are fewer than 150,000 distinct CDR3 sequences in the sample; about a fifth occur only once, and roughly 40% lies in the top ten. Per germline, CDR1 LGHNA and CDR2 YSLEER. V was clipped by 0 bases and J by 6 bases; unmatched bases: 10. The CDR3 totals 17 residues. The receptor was derived from a man younger than 30 who had mild COVID-19 (a few samples of this study predate the infection). Cell type and time point are not known. The chain carries TRBV4-3 and TRBJ1-4; 7 bases line up with TRBD1. The source material was PBMCs or a T cell subset sorted from them (not recorded which). In DNA form, the CDR3 reads TGCGCCAGCAGCCAAGACCTGGGGGAGGGGGCGCATGAAAAACTGTTTTTT. Translating gives CASSQDLGEGAHEKLFF.